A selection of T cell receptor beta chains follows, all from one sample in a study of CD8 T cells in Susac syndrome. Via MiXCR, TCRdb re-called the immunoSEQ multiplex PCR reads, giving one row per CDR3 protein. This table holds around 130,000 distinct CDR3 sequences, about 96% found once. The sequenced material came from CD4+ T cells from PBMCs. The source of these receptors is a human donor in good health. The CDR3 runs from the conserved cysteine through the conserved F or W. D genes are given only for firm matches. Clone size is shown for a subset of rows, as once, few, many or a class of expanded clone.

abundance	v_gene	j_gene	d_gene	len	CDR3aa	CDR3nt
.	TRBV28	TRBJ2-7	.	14	CASSAPQKGYEQYF	TGTGCCAGCAGTGCACCTCAGAAGGGTTACGAGCAGTACTTC
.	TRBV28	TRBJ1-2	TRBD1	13	CATGTVPNYGYTF	TGTGCTACGGGGACAGTCCCTAACTATGGCTACACCTTC
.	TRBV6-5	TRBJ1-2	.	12	CASAESPEGYTF	TGTGCCAGCGCCGAATCCCCTGAAGGCTACACCTTC
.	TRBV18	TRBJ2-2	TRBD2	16	CASSPPSGVNTGELFF	TGTGCCAGCTCACCACCTAGCGGGGTGAACACCGGGGAGCTGTTTTTT
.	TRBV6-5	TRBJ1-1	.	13	CASTLHQNTEAFF	TGTGCCAGCACCTTACACCAGAACACTGAAGCTTTCTTT
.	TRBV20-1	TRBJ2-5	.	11	CSARDSQTQYF	TGCAGTGCTAGAGATTCCCAGACCCAGTACTTC
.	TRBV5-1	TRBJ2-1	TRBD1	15	CASRLRDRGPDEQFF	TGCGCCAGCAGGCTCCGGGACAGGGGGCCGGATGAGCAGTTCTTC
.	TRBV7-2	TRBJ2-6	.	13	CASKRPGANVLTF	TGTGCCAGCAAGAGACCTGGGGCCAACGTCCTGACTTTC
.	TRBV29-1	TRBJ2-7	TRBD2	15	CSVRVAGGPVYEQYF	TGCAGCGTTCGGGTAGCGGGAGGGCCTGTCTACGAGCAGTACTTC
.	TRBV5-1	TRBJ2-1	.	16	CASSLGPSGQGGEQFF	TGCGCCAGCAGCTTGGGGCCGTCGGGGCAAGGAGGGGAGCAGTTCTTC
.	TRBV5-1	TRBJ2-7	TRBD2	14	CASSLERERYEQYF	TGCGCCAGCAGCTTGGAGCGGGAAAGGTACGAGCAGTACTTC
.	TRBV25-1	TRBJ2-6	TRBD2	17	CASSPTGGSSGANVLTF	TGTGCCAGCAGTCCTACGGGGGGGAGCTCTGGGGCCAACGTCCTGACTTTC
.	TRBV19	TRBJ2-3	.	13	CASSIAGRDTQYF	TGTGCCAGTAGTATCGCCGGACGAGATACGCAGTATTTT
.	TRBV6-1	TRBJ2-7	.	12	CASSQSVYGQYF	TGTGCCAGCAGCCAATCGGTCTACGGGCAGTACTTC
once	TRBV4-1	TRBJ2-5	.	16	CASSQQRAGSKETQYF	TGCGCCAGCAGCCAACAGAGAGCCGGGAGTAAAGAGACCCAGTACTTC
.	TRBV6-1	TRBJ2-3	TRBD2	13	CANDGGSTDTQYF	TGTGCCAACGACGGGGGGTCCACAGATACGCAGTATTTT
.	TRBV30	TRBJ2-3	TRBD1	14	CAWSVQGPSDTQYF	TGTGCCTGGAGTGTACAGGGGCCCTCAGATACGCAGTATTTT
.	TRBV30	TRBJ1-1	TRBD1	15	CAWTPLRQGGTEAFF	TGTGCCTGGACCCCCCTGAGGCAGGGGGGCACTGAAGCTTTCTTT
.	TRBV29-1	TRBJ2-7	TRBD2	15	CSVEIGLAGVGEQYF	TGCAGCGTTGAAATCGGACTAGCGGGAGTAGGCGAGCAGTACTTC
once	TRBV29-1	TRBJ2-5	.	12	CSVVSLGETQYF	TGCAGCGTTGTTAGCCTCGGGGAGACCCAGTACTTC
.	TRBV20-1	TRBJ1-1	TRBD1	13	CSAPGQKNTEAFF	TGCAGTGCTCCGGGACAGAAGAACACTGAAGCTTTCTTT
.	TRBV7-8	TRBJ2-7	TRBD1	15	CASRDAGTGSYEQYF	TGTGCCAGCAGAGACGCCGGGACAGGGTCCTACGAGCAGTACTTC
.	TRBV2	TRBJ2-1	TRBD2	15	CASRSLAGGPNEQFF	TGTGCCAGCAGATCTCTAGCGGGAGGGCCAAATGAGCAGTTCTTC
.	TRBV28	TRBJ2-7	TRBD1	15	CASSPGTGWNHEQYF	TGTGCCAGCAGTCCCGGGACAGGGTGGAATCACGAGCAGTACTTC
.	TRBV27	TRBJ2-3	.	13	CASSLTDRLTQYF	TGTGCCAGCAGTTTAACCGACCGCCTTACGCAGTATTTT
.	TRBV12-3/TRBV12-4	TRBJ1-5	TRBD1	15	CASRTTGNSNQPQHF	TGTGCCAGCAGAACGACAGGGAATAGCAATCAGCCCCAGCATTTT
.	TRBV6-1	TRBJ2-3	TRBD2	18	CASKSFAGGPSGTDTQYF	TGTGCCAGCAAGTCGTTTGCGGGAGGGCCCTCGGGCACAGATACGCAGTATTTT
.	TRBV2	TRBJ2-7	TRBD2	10	CAIRAGEGYF	TGTGCCATCCGAGCGGGAGAAGGGTACTTC
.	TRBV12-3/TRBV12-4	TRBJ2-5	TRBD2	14	CASSFSGRSETQYF	TGTGCCAGCAGTTTTAGCGGGAGATCGGAGACCCAGTACTTC
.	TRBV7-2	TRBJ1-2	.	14	CASSRTGLGYGYTF	TGTGCCAGCAGCCGAACAGGGCTAGGCTATGGCTACACCTTC
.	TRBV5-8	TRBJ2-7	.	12	CASSWTWGEQYF	TGTGCCAGCAGCTGGACTTGGGGGGAGCAGTACTTC
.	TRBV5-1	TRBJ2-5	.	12	CASRTNQETQYF	TGCGCCAGCCGGACTAACCAAGAGACCCAGTACTTC
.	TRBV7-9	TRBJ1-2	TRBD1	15	CASSGSRTGGKGYTF	TGTGCCAGCAGCGGAAGTCGGACAGGGGGGAAAGGCTACACCTTC
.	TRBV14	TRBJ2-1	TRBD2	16	CASSQVYLAGMDEQFF	TGTGCCAGCAGCCAAGTCTACCTAGCGGGAATGGATGAGCAGTTCTTC
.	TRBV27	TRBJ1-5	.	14	CASSPGTSNQPQHF	TGTGCCAGCAGCCCCGGGACAAGCAATCAGCCCCAGCATTTT
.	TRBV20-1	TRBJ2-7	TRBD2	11	CSVAGGYEQYF	TGCAGTGTCGCGGGAGGCTACGAGCAGTACTTC
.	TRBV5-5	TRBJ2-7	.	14	CASRAPDSLYEQYF	TGTGCCAGCAGGGCCCCGGACAGTCTCTACGAGCAGTACTTC
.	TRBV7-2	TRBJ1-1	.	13	CASSLQRNTEAFF	TGTGCCAGCAGCCTTCAAAGGAACACTGAAGCTTTCTTT
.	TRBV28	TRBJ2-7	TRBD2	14	CASSFPGLDYEQYF	TGTGCCAGCAGTTTTCCGGGACTAGACTACGAGCAGTACTTC
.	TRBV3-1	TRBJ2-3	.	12	CASRRRTDTQYF	TGTGCCAGCAGACGCCGCACAGATACGCAGTATTTT
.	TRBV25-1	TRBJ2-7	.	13	CASSLAGTVEQYF	TGTGCCAGCAGTTTGGCGGGGACGGTCGAGCAGTACTTC
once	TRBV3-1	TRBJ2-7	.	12	CASSLVSDEQYF	TGTGCCAGCAGCCTCGTCTCGGACGAGCAGTACTTC
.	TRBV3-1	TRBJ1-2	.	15	CASSQGRTVVDGYTF	TGTGCCAGCAGCCAAGGGAGGACAGTTGTTGATGGCTACACCTTC
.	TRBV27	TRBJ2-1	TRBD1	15	CASTLSGTVPNEQFF	TGTGCCAGCACCCTATCCGGGACAGTTCCCAATGAGCAGTTCTTC
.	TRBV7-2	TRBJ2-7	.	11	CASSRTVEQYF	TGTGCCAGCAGCAGGACAGTCGAGCAGTACTTC
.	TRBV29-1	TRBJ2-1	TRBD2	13	CSVGASGSHEQFF	TGCAGCGTTGGGGCTAGCGGGAGTCATGAGCAGTTCTTC
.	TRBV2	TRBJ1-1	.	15	CASSGLGQMNTEAFF	TGTGCCAGCAGTGGATTGGGCCAGATGAACACTGAAGCTTTCTTT
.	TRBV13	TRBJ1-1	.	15	CASSLGGDLDTEAFF	TGTGCCAGCAGCTTAGGAGGCGATTTAGACACTGAAGCTTTCTTT
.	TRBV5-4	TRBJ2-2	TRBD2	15	CAVSGLAHNTGELFF	TGTGCCGTCTCAGGACTAGCGCACAACACCGGGGAGCTGTTTTTT
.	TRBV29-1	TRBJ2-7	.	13	CSVAQGSYYEQYF	TGCAGCGTTGCCCAGGGTTCTTACTACGAGCAGTACTTC
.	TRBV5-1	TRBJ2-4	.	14	CASSFVRGGNIQYF	TGCGCCAGCAGCTTTGTCAGGGGAGGAAACATTCAGTACTTC
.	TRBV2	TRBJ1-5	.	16	CASSEALRRGRQPQHF	TGTGCCAGCAGTGAAGCGCTTAGGCGGGGCCGTCAGCCCCAGCATTTT
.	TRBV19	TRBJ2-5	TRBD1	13	CASSQGARETQYF	TGTGCCAGTAGTCAGGGGGCCCGTGAGACCCAGTACTTC